The clone carrying this T cell receptor (beta chain) was found many times. Its target is unknown. V was cut by 1 base and J by 4 bases, with 16 bases left in between. The CDR3 has 16 residues. In germline, CDR1 is SNHLY, CDR2 FYNNEI. A quantitative 5'-RACE method, one with molecular barcodes, was used to make TCR beta libraries. TCRdb analysed the 5' RACE reads with MiXCR anew, one entry per CDR3 protein. The sample has 220,000 or so distinct CDR3 sequences, more than 9% seen once. This sample is drawn from a study of CD8 T cells in ankylosing spondylitis. Regarding the study as a whole: Reportedly, matched ankylosing spondylitis synovial fluid was significantly enriched for disease-linked clones. Characteristic, it appeared, of ankylosing spondylitis blood was a TCR beta motif of eight highly homologous variants. Earlier studies detected some motif variants in reactive arthritis synovial fluid and blood.

The specimen was blood, either unsorted or a sorted T cell fraction (not recorded which). The source of this sequence is a male donor with ankylosing spondylitis or in good health (not recorded which). The V gene is TRBV2, the J gene TRBJ2-5, with D perhaps matching TRBD2 (6 bases). The DNA for the CDR3 is TGTGCCAGCAGTGAAGTGAGAGGAAACGGGGGAGAGACCCAGTACTTC. This codes for CASSEVRGNGGETQYF.